This note documents a single T cell receptor beta chain sequence. These data are taken from a study of cytomegalovirus exposure and HLA in healthy donors. Use of 60 Vbeta and 13 Jbeta primers characterized the PCR. The assay was immunoSEQ multiplex PCR, and TCRdb's table has in-frame clones only and misses some. The data contain approximately 190,000 clones, about 79% of them singletons. V was cut by 1 base and J by 0 bases, with 13 bases left in between. CDR1 is SGHVS, CDR2 FNYEAQ, per germline. The CDR3 is 17 amino acids. The rearrangement joins TRBV7-6 to TRBJ1-3; D is uncertain. The sequencing input was PBMCs. The receptor comes from a boy younger than 10 in good health and CMV-seronegative. The CDR3: CASSLEGSAASGNTIYF. For the CDR3, the DNA is TGTGCCAGCAGCTTAGAAGGCAGCGCAGCCTCTGGAAACACCATATATTTT. Together with reference TRBV7-6 and TRBJ1-3, the CDR3 gives the full variable domain: GAGVSQSPRYKVTKRGQDVALRCDPISGHVSLYWYRQALGQGPEFLTYFNYEAQQDKSGLPNDRFSAERPEGSISTLTIQRTEQRDSAMYRCASSLEGSAASGNTIYFGEGSWLTVV.